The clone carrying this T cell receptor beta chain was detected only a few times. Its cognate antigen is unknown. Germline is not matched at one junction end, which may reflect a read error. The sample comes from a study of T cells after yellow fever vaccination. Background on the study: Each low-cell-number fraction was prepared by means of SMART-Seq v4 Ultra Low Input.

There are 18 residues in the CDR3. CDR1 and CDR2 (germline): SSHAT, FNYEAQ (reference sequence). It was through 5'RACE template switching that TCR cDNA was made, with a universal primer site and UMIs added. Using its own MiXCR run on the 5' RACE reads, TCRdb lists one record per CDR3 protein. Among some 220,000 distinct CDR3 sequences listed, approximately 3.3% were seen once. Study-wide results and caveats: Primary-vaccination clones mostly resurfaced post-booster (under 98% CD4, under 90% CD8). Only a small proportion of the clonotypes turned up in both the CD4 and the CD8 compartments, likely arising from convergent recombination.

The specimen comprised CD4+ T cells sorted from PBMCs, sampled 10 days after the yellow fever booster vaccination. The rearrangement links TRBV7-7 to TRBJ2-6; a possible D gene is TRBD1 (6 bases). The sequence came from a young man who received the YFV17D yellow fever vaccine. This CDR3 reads CASSPGPTPGAGANVLTF. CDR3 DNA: TGTGCTAGCAGCCCGGGACCAACTCCAGGGGCCGGGGCCAACGTCCTGACTTTC.